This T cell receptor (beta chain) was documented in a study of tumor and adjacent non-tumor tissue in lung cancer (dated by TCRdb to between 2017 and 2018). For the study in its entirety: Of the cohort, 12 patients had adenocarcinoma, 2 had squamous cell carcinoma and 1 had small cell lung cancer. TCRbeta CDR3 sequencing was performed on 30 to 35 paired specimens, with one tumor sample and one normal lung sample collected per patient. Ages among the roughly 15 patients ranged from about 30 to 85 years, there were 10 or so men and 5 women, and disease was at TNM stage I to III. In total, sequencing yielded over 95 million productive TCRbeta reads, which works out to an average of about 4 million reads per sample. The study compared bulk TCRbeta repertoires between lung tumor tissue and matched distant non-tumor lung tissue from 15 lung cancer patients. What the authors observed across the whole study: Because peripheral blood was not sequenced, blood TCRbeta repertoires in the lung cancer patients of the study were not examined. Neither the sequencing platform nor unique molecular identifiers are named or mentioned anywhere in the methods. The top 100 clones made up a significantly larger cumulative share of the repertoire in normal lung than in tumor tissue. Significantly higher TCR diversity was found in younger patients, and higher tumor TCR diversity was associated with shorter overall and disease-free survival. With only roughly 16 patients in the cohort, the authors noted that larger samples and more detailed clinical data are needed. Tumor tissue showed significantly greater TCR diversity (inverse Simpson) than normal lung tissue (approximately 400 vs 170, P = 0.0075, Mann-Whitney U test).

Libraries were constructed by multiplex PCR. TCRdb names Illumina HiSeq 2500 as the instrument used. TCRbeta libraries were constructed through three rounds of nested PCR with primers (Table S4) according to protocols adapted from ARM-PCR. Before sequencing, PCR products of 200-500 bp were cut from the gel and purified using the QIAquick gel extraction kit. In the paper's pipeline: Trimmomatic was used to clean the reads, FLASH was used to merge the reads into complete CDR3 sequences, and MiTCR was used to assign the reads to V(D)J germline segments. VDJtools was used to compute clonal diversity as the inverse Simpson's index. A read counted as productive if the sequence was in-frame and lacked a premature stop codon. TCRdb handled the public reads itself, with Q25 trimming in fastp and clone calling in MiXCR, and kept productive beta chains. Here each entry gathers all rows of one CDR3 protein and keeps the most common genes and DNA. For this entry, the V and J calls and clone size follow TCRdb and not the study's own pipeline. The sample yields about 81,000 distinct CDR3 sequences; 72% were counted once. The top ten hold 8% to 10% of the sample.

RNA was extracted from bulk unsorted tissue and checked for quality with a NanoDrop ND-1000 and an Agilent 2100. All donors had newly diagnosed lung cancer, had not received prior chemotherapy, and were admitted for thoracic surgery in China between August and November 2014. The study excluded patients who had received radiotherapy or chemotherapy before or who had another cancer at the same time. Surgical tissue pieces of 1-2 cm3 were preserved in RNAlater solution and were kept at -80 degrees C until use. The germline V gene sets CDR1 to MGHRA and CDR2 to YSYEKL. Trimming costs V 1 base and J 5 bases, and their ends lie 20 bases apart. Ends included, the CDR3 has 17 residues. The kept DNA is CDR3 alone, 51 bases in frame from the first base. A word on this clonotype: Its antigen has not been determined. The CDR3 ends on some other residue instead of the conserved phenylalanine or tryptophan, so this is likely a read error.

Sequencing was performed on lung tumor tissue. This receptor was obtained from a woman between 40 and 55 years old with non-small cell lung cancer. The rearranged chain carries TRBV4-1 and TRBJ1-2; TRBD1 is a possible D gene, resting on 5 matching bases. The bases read TGCGCCAGCAGCCAAGCCCATGGAGATTGGGGACCGTATGGCTACACCCTC. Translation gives CASSQAHGDWGPYGYTL.